There are many counts of the clone carrying this T cell receptor (beta chain). Its target is unknown. TCRdb reanalysed the reads using MiXCR and keeps one entry per CDR3 protein. The sample has over 300,000 distinct CDR3 sequences, roughly 9.5% seen once. The source of the sample is a study of T cell repertoires in cytomegalovirus infection. The wider study: From public TCR beta signatures came an indication of both CMV infection and matching HLA type. Findings of the study overall: Summed frequency of shared TCR beta families picked out CMV carriers who also had the relevant HLA. The ex vivo response showed dominance by HLA-C-restricted CMV-specific TCR beta clonotypes.

Germline V CDR1 and CDR2: SGHTA, FQGNSA. The CDR3 loop spans 16 amino acids. The J segment lost 6 bases and the V segment lost 7 bases, leaving 9 bases of the junction unmatched. The V gene is TRBV7-2, the J gene TRBJ2-2, with TRBD2 matching 12 bases. This receptor was obtained from a human donor in good health (CMV status not recorded). Some clones in this sample may be carry-over from other donors' samples. The sequenced sample consisted of PBMCs. This CDR3 reads CASTGGGLAGSGELFF. CDR3 coding DNA: TGTGCCAGCACCGGGGGAGGACTAGCGGGATCCGGGGAGCTGTTTTTT.